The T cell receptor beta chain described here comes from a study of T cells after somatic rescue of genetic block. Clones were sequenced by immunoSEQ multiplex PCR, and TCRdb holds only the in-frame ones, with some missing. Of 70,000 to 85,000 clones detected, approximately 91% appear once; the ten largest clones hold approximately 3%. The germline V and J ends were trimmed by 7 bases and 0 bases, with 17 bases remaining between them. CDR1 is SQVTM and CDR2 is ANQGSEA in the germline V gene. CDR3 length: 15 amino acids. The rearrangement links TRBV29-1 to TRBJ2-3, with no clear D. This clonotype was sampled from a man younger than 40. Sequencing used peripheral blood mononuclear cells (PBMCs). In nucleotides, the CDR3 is TGCAGCGCCCCAGCGTCCTTTTCTAGCACAGATACGCAGTATTTT. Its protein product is CSAPASFSSTDTQYF.